These 8 T cell receptor beta chains were sequenced from one sample in a study of OX40 agonist ivuxolimab in advanced cancers. Sequenced by immunoSEQ multiplex PCR; TCRdb stores in-frame clones only, minus some. Among approximately 62,000 clones listed, roughly 90% were seen once. Source: CD4+ or CD8+ T cells sorted from blood, taken in a trial of the OX40 agonist ivuxolimab. These receptor sequences come from an adult with an advanced solid tumor such as melanoma, head and neck, liver or kidney cancer.

The CDR3 region has the DNA TGTGCCAGCAGTGACCGGGGAGGCACAGATACGCAGTATTTT. Its protein product is CASSDRGGTDTQYF. The V call is TRBV6-4, the J call TRBJ2-3, with TRBD2 as a possible D gene (5 bases). Germline CDR1 and CDR2: MRHNA and SNTAGT. V lost 2 bases and J lost 1, with 7 bases in between. This CDR3 spans 14 amino acids.

This chain links TRBV7-8 with TRBJ2-7, with TRBD2 matching over 12 bases. The germline CDR1 and CDR2 sequences are SGHVS and FQNEAQ. The trim removed 1 base at V and 4 bases at J, leaving 5 bases unmatched. This CDR3 has 16 amino acids. The CDR3 nucleotides are TGTGCCAGCAGCTTAGAGTTCCTAGCGGGAGGGTACGAGCAGTACTTC. This translates into CASSLEFLAGGYEQYF. The full variable domain, rest sourced from reference TRBV7-8 and TRBJ2-7, is GAGVSQSPRYKVAKRGQDVALRCDPISGHVSLFWYQQALGQGPEFLTYFQNEAQLDKSGLPSDRFFAERPEGSVSTLKIQRTQQEDSAVYLCASSLEFLAGGYEQYFGPGTRLTVT.

This sequence joins TRBV18 and TRBJ2-3; D possibly corresponds to TRBD2 (7 bases). Germline V gene lookup returns CDR1 KGHSH and CDR2 LQKENI. V shed 6 bases and J shed 5 bases, with 21 bases lying between them. This CDR3 has 16 amino acids. CDR3: CASSPIYGGLVDTQYF. The DNA of the CDR3 is TGTGCCAGCTCCCCTATTTACGGGGGGCTGGTAGATACGCAGTATTTT.

As to this clone: One end of the junction does not line up with germline, which may come from a read error. This chain links TRBV7-7 with TRBJ2-1; the D gene is possibly TRBD2 (7 bases). There are 15 residues in the CDR3. Germline CDR1 is SSHAT and CDR2 is FNYEAQ (reference sequence). The CDR3 bases are TGTGCTAGCAGCTTGGGGAGGGGGGCGCCCAATGAGCAGTTCTTC. Encoded protein: CASSLGRGAPNEQFF.

The CDR3 sequence is CASSPDGVPGTEAFF. The CDR3 nucleotides are TGTGCCAGCAGTCCGGACGGGGTCCCAGGGACTGAAGCTTTCTTT. This rearrangement joins TRBV5-4 to TRBJ1-1, with a weak D call TRBD1 (5 bases). Trimming stripped 5 bases from V and 5 bases from J, with 19 bases between. Germline V CDR1 and CDR2: SGHNT, YYREEE (reference sequence). The CDR3 extends over 15 amino acids.

The rearrangement links TRBV18 to TRBJ1-1; possible D gene TRBD1, 6 bases. The V and J ends lost 3 bases and 2 bases respectively, with 13 bases between them. Germline CDR1 reads KGHSH; CDR2 reads LQKENI. This CDR3 region has 15 residues. CDR3 sequence: CASSPGQVVNTEAFF. CDR3 DNA sequence: TGTGCCAGCTCACCGGGACAAGTTGTTAACACTGAAGCTTTCTTT.

This sequence joins TRBV5-6 and TRBJ2-5; D is uncertain. V was pared by 2 bases and J by 4 bases, with 15 bases between. The CDR3 spans 15 residues. In germline, CDR1 is SGHDT, CDR2 YYEEEE. The CDR3 nucleotides are TGTGCCAGCAGCTTCTTCAATCGGCAAGGAGAGACCCAGTACTTC. This codes for CASSFFNRQGETQYF.

This clone has ten or more counts. The V and J genes are TRBV28 and TRBJ1-3; 9 bases are shared with TRBD1. V dropped 6 bases and J dropped 0; count of bases not matched to a gene: 3. Germline V gives CDR1 MDHEN, CDR2 SYDVKM. CDR3 size: 15 residues. The CDR3 DNA follows: TGTGCCAGCAGGGGGACAGGGCGCTCTGGAAACACCATATATTTT. The encoded protein is CASRGTGRSGNTIYF.